The 28 T cell receptor beta chains below come from one sample, sequenced in a study of blood T cells in healthy people across ages. Primers used in a second PCR of about 7 to 11 cycles were a sample-barcoded 5' primer and a J-beta primer mix. TCRdb re-derived calls from the 5' RACE reads in MiXCR, one entry per CDR3 protein. The sample holds about 1.4 million distinct CDR3 sequences, roughly 60% seen once. The sequenced sample was blood. These receptors were collected from a man younger than 35 in good health.

The chain employs TRBV25-1 and TRBJ2-5; 9 nucleotides match TRBD1. Germline V gene lookup returns CDR1 MGHDK and CDR2 SYGVNS. V shed 6 bases, J shed 5 bases, and the junction held 13 bases outside the gene matches. The CDR3 is 16 amino acids. The CDR3 protein is CASSANGQGLRETQYF. The CDR3 DNA sequence: TGTGCCAGCAGCGCAAACGGACAGGGGTTGCGGGAGACCCAGTACTTC.

This clonotype was observed a few times. The CDR3 reads CASSEWVNTEAFF. The CDR3, as DNA: TGTGCCAGCAGTGAATGGGTGAACACTGAAGCTTTCTTT. The gene calls are TRBV2 and TRBJ1-1; D remains unclear. V was pared by 2 bases and J by 0 bases, with 4 bases between. The CDR3 is made up of 13 amino acids. In germline, CDR1 is SNHLY, CDR2 FYNNEI. Together with reference TRBV2 and TRBJ1-1, the CDR3 gives the full variable domain: EPEVTQTPSHQVTQMGQEVILRCVPISNHLYFYWYRQILGQKVEFLVSFYNNEISEKSEIFDDQFSVERPDGSNFTLKIRSTKLEDSAMYFCASSEWVNTEAFFGQGTRLTVV.

This clonotype was seen only once. CDR3 loop: CASSPSGPSNEQFF. Written as DNA, the CDR3 is TGCGCCAGCAGCCCTTCGGGACCGTCAAATGAGCAGTTCTTC. The chain is built from TRBV5-1 and TRBJ2-1; D tentatively fits TRBD1 or TRBD2 (5 bases each). V shed 4 bases and J shed 7 bases, with 15 bases lying between them. CDR3 length: 14 residues. Germline V gene data show CDR1 as SGHRS and CDR2 as YFSETQ.

The chain joins TRBV24-1 to TRBJ1-1, with no clear D. V lost 7 bases, J lost 3 bases, and 8 bases lay in between. The CDR3 is 12 amino acids. The germline V gene has CDR1 KGHDR and CDR2 SFDVKD. The CDR3 region has the DNA TGTGCCACCAGCGACGGCTACACTGAAGCTTTCTTT. It translates to CATSDGYTEAFF.

This clonotype was seen a single time. The gene calls are TRBV20-1 and TRBJ2-5, with 9 bases matching TRBD2. V shed 3 bases, J shed 11 bases, and the junction held 10 bases outside the gene matches. Germline lookup yields CDR1 DFQATT and CDR2 SNEGSKA (reference sequence). There are 13 residues in the CDR3. In nucleotides, the CDR3 is TGCAGTGCTAGCCGGCTAGCGGGGTATGAGCAGTACTTC. It codes for CSASRLAGYEQYF.

The chain is built from TRBV7-8 and TRBJ2-7; the D call may be TRBD1 or TRBD2 (6 bases each). The CDR3 contains 13 residues. Looked up from germline, CDR1 is SGHVS and CDR2 is FQNEAQ. V was clipped by 6 bases and J by 5 bases, with 14 bases between them. The CDR3 region is CASSLRGDDEQYF. The CDR3, as DNA: TGTGCCAGCAGTCTTAGGGGGGACGACGAGCAGTACTTC.

This clonotype has a single count. The V gene is TRBV20-1, the J gene TRBJ2-7; a weak D match, TRBD2 (6 bases). Trimming cost V 2 bases and J 0 bases, with 8 bases left between them. Looked up from germline, CDR1 is DFQATT and CDR2 is SNEGSKA (reference sequence). The CDR3 has 13 amino acids. The CDR3 DNA reads as TGCAGTGCTAGACACGGGAGCTCCTACGAGCAGTACTTC. It encodes CSARHGSSYEQYF.

The chain is built from TRBV2 and TRBJ2-2; a weak D match, TRBD1 (6 bases). Trimming took off 6 bases at V and 1 base at J, with 12 bases between the two ends. The length of the CDR3 is 15 residues. CDR1 is SNHLY and CDR2 is FYNNEI in the germline V gene. DNA for the CDR3: TGTGCCAGCAGAGGGGGACGCCAGAACACCGGGGAGCTGTTTTTT. Amino acid sequence: CASRGGRQNTGELFF.

Written as DNA, the CDR3 is TGTGCCAGCAGCTACCAGGCAAATACGCAGTATTTT. This encodes CASSYQANTQYF. V usage is TRBV3-1 and J usage is TRBJ2-3, with unresolved D. The CDR3 length is 12 residues. The ends were cut back, 5 bases at V and 7 bases at J, with 10 bases in the middle. CDR1 is LGHDT, CDR2 YNNKEL, per germline (reference sequence).

The gene calls are TRBV25-1 and TRBJ2-5, with D possibly matching TRBD1 (6 bases). Germline lookup yields CDR1 MGHDK and CDR2 SYGVNS. This CDR3 comprises 17 residues. V lost 4 bases, J lost 4 bases, and 22 bases lay in between. CDR3 loop: CASSGWETGNSRETQYF. The CDR3 DNA reads as TGTGCCAGCAGTGGGTGGGAAACAGGGAACAGTCGAGAGACCCAGTACTTC. The whole variable domain, filled in from reference TRBV25-1 and TRBJ2-5, reads EADIYQTPRYLVIGTGKKITLECSQTMGHDKMYWYQQDPGMELHLIHYSYGVNSTEKGDLSSESTVSRIRTEHFPLTLESARPSHTSQYLCASSGWETGNSRETQYFGPGTRLLVL.

The chain joins TRBV20-1 to TRBJ2-5; a possible D gene is TRBD2 (6 bases). V was pared by 5 bases and J by 2 bases, with 12 bases between. Germline V gene sequence: CDR1 DFQATT, CDR2 SNEGSKA (reference sequence). The CDR3 spans 13 residues. The CDR3 region is CSAGEAGQETQYF. The CDR3, as DNA: TGCAGTGCTGGGGAGGCAGGTCAAGAGACCCAGTACTTC.

The sample holds one count of this clonotype. At one end, the junction sequence differs from germline, possibly due to a read error. The chain recombines TRBV4-1 with TRBJ1-6; D is uncertain. The CDR3 has 16 residues. Germline V lookup: CDR1 MGHRA, CDR2 YSYEKL. The CDR3 sequence is CASSRVGGGNNSSLHF. The DNA for the CDR3 is TGCGCCAGCAGCCGAGTAGGTGGAGGGAATAATTCATCCCTCCACTTT.

The chain uses TRBV28 and TRBJ1-3, with TRBD1 identical over 8 bases. The CDR3 has 18 residues. After removal of 3 bases from V and 0 bases from J, the junction contained 10 bases not matched to a gene. The germline CDR1 and CDR2 sequences are MDHEN and SYDVKM. Here the CDR3 DNA reads TGTGCCAGCAGTTTTAAAATGGGACAGGCGAGCTCTGGAAACACCATATATTTT. Amino acids: CASSFKMGQASSGNTIYF.

This chain connects TRBV5-1 to TRBJ2-3; D is unclear. V was shortened by 0 bases and J by 6 bases, with 14 bases between the two germline ends. Germline V gene lookup returns CDR1 SGHRS and CDR2 YFSETQ. The CDR3 spans 15 residues. The CDR3 sequence: CASSLGDLSLDTQYF. DNA of the CDR3: TGCGCCAGCAGCTTGGGCGACCTAAGTTTGGATACGCAGTATTTT. The whole variable domain, remainder taken from reference TRBV5-1 and TRBJ2-3, is KAGVTQTPRYLIKTRGQQVTLSCSPISGHRSVSWYQQTPGQGLQFLFEYFSETQRNKGNFPGRFSGRQFSNSRSEMNVSTLELGDSALYLCASSLGDLSLDTQYFGPGTRLTVL.

V and J are TRBV7-2 and TRBJ2-5; D is perhaps TRBD1 (6 bases). The V gene lost 6 bases and the J gene lost 11 bases, with 19 bases spanning the gap. CDR3 length: 13 residues. Germline CDR1 is SGHTA and CDR2 is FQGNSA. CDR3 sequence reads: CASRPQGNNEQYF. DNA of the CDR3: TGTGCCAGCAGGCCCCAGGGGAACAATGAGCAGTACTTC.

V is TRBV12-5 and J is TRBJ2-3; D is possibly TRBD2 (5 bases). The CDR3 has 14 amino acids. Trimming cost V 6 bases and J 4 bases, with 14 bases left between them. The germline gives CDR1 LGHNT, CDR2 FRNRAP. CDR3: CASGRGNVADTQYF. The CDR3 DNA reads as TGTGCTAGTGGCCGGGGTAATGTTGCAGATACGCAGTATTTT.

V is TRBV5-4 and J is TRBJ2-7; 8 nucleotides align to TRBD2. The trim removed 2 bases at V and 1 base at J, leaving 5 bases unmatched. The germline V gene encodes CDR1 SGHNT and CDR2 YYREEE (reference sequence). This CDR3 has 15 residues. The CDR3 DNA reads as TGTGCCAGCAGCTTTGGAGTAGCGGGATCCTACGAGCAGTACTTC. This codes for CASSFGVAGSYEQYF. Looking up the rest from reference TRBV5-4 and TRBJ2-7 gives the full variable domain: ETGVTQSPTHLIKTRGQQVTLRCSSQSGHNTVSWYQQALGQGPQFIFQYYREEENGRGNFPPRFSGLQFPNYSSELNVNALELDDSALYLCASSFGVAGSYEQYFGPGTRLTVT.

This chain joins TRBV4-3 and TRBJ2-1; 7 positions match TRBD1. Germline values: CDR1 LGHNA, CDR2 YSLEER. The CDR3 has 15 amino acids. V shed 0 bases and J 4 bases; nucleotides not matched to a gene: 3. CDR3 sequence (DNA): TGCGCCAGCAGCCAAGATCCGGGACAGTACAATGAGCAGTTCTTC. As protein: CASSQDPGQYNEQFF.

The CDR3 nucleotides are TGTGCCAGTAGCCGAACTAGCCCTGGCGAGAGGACCCAGTACTTC. As protein: CASSRTSPGERTQYF. The chain couples TRBV19 to TRBJ2-5, with a possible D match to TRBD2 (6 bases). The germline CDR1 and CDR2 sequences are LNHDA and SQIVND (reference sequence). This CDR3 is 15 amino acids long. Trimming cost V 6 bases and J 7 bases, with 21 bases left between them.

The V call is TRBV29-1, the J call TRBJ2-7; TRBD1 might be the D (6 bases). The CDR3 spans 12 residues. V was shortened by 6 bases and J by 4 bases, with 13 bases between the two germline ends. Germline CDR1 and CDR2: SQVTM and ANQGSEA. The DNA for the CDR3 is TGCAGCGTCGATAACGACAGGTACGAGCAGTACTTC. This encodes CSVDNDRYEQYF.

The chain uses TRBV20-1 and TRBJ2-1; possible D gene TRBD1, 6 bases. The CDR3 has 17 residues. The V end lost 5 bases, the J end lost 0 bases, and 20 bases lay between the germline ends. Germline V gives CDR1 DFQATT, CDR2 SNEGSKA (reference sequence). The DNA for the CDR3 is TGCAGTGCTCCCCAATCTCGGACAGCTTCCTCCTACAATGAGCAGTTCTTC. It yields the protein CSAPQSRTASSYNEQFF.

There are a few counts of this clonotype. The J gene is TRBJ1-1, the V gene TRBV12-3 or TRBV12-4; no clear D. V lost 0 bases and J lost 5, with 4 bases in between. The length of the CDR3 is 12 residues. The CDR3 reads CASSLAATEAFF. The CDR3, as DNA: TGTGCCAGCAGTTTAGCCGCTACTGAAGCTTTCTTT.

This clonotype was found once. At one end, the junction sequence differs from germline, possibly due to a read error. As DNA, the CDR3 is TGTGCCAGCAGCCAAGGAGTAGAGGGGGGAGATACGCAGTATTTC. It encodes CASSQGVEGGDTQYF. V gene TRBV3-1 combines with J gene TRBJ2-3; D tentatively reads TRBD1 or TRBD2 (6 bases each). Germline CDR1 LGHDT, CDR2 YNNKEL (reference sequence). CDR3 length equals 15 residues.

The chain carries TRBV10-3 and TRBJ2-4; D is unresolved. This CDR3 has 14 amino acids. V lost 2 bases and J lost 15, with 20 bases in between. Germline loops: CDR1 ENHRY, CDR2 SYGVKD. In DNA form, the CDR3 reads TGTGCCATCAGTGAGGCCCAGAGAACCTACGAGCGGTACTTC. Its translation is CAISEAQRTYERYF.

This sequence joins TRBV24-1 and TRBJ2-5; maybe TRBD2 (6 bases). Germline V gene data show CDR1 as KGHDR and CDR2 as SFDVKD. V lost 0 bases to trimming and J lost 5 bases, with 15 bases between them. CDR3 length equals 16 residues. The CDR3 region is CATSDLRGLSPETQYF. Here the CDR3 DNA reads TGTGCCACCAGTGATTTGCGAGGACTAAGTCCGGAGACCCAGTACTTC.

V and J are TRBV9 and TRBJ2-5, with 8 bases matching TRBD2. The CDR3 runs to 17 residues. The junction had 16 bases not matched to a gene; V was cut back by 3 bases and J by 6 bases. Germline V lookup: CDR1 SGDLS, CDR2 YYNGEE. CDR3 protein: CASSARVGLEGLKTQYF. The CDR3 region has the DNA TGTGCCAGCAGCGCTCGCGTGGGACTAGAGGGTTTGAAGACCCAGTACTTC.

This chain joins TRBV10-3 and TRBJ2-1, with TRBD2 matching over 9 bases. The CDR3 loop spans 20 amino acids. Trimming took 3 bases from V and 8 from J; bases not matched to a gene: 23. Germline CDR1 and CDR2: ENHRY and SYGVKD. The CDR3 nucleotides read TGTGCCATCAGTGATTGGATTTTTCGGAGTAGCGGGAGTTTTACGGATGAGCAGTTCTTC. It codes for CAISDWIFRSSGSFTDEQFF.

This sequence joins TRBV6-6 and TRBJ1-1, with 9 nucleotides matching TRBD1. Germline V gene sequence: CDR1 MNHNY, CDR2 SVGAGI (reference sequence). Trimming cost V 6 bases and J 6 bases; bases outside gene matches: 11. The CDR3 has 15 residues. The CDR3 is CASSEGTGGAAEAFF. The CDR3 nucleotides are TGTGCCAGCAGCGAGGGAACAGGGGGCGCCGCTGAAGCTTTCTTT.